Listed below are T cell receptor beta chains from one sample, sequenced in a study of blood T cell repertoires in COVID-19. The table came from immunoSEQ multiplex PCR; TCRdb's copy has only in-frame clones and leaves some out. The table records roughly 160,000 clones, approximately 91% of them present only once. The sample consisted of peripheral blood. The receptors derive from a man aged 18-30 years with COVID-19, enrolled during active disease. Both conserved end residues are part of each CDR3. A D gene is named only where the DNA matches it firmly. Only part of the rows carry a size: once, few, many, or a class if the clone is expanded.

CDR3 DNA	CDR3 protein	clone size	V gene	J gene	D gene
TGTGCCAGTCACAGGGTTGCCAATTCACCCCTCCACTTT	CASHRVANSPLHF	.	TRBV2	TRBJ1-6	.
TGTGCCAGCAGCTTAGCTAGCGCCGACACAGATACGCAGTATTTT	CASSLASADTDTQYF	.	TRBV13	TRBJ2-3	.
TGTGCCAGCAGTGATAGGGGACAGGGCCACACCATATATTTT	CASSDRGQGHTIYF	.	TRBV25-1	TRBJ1-3	TRBD1
TGTGCCAGCAGCTCGCCCCAGGGAATTGCTGAAGCTTTCTTT	CASSSPQGIAEAFF	once	TRBV7-9	TRBJ1-1	.
TGTGCCAGTAGTATGTTTGGCCCCGGGGAGCTGTTTTTT	CASSMFGPGELFF	.	TRBV19	TRBJ2-2	.
TGTGCCAGCAGCTTAACCGACAGTACCAATCAGCCCCAGCATTTT	CASSLTDSTNQPQHF	.	TRBV7-9	TRBJ1-5	.
TGTGCCAGCAGTCAAGACAGGATGAATGGCTACACCTTC	CASSQDRMNGYTF	.	TRBV6-2/TRBV6-3	TRBJ1-2	.
TGTGCCAGCAGCAAAGCGGCCCAATGGGAGCAGTACTTC	CASSKAAQWEQYF	.	TRBV7-9	TRBJ2-7	.
TGTGCCAGCACACAGGGGGGGGACACCGGGGAGCTGTTTTTT	CASTQGGDTGELFF	.	TRBV28	TRBJ2-2	.
TGCGCCAGCAGCGGGACTATGGGACAGGCCCGCTACGAGCAGTACTTC	CASSGTMGQARYEQYF	.	TRBV5-1	TRBJ2-7	.
TGTGCCAGCAGCTTGGCCCGAGGGGGCTCGGTTCAGCCCCAGCATTTT	CASSLARGGSVQPQHF	.	TRBV5-6	TRBJ1-5	TRBD1
TGTGCCAGCAGCCAGGGGACAGGGGGCGCGGATGGCTACACCTTC	CASSQGTGGADGYTF	.	TRBV7-6	TRBJ1-2	TRBD1
TGTGCCAGCAGACGGGAGGACGGGACCTATAATTCACCCCTCCACTTT	CASRREDGTYNSPLHF	.	TRBV2	TRBJ1-6	.
TGTGCCAGCAGCGTAGATCTAGCGGTTAACAATGAGCAGTTCTTC	CASSVDLAVNNEQFF	.	TRBV9	TRBJ2-1	TRBD2
TGTGCCAGCAGCTTAATGGGGGGAGAGCCCCTCTCTGGGGCCAACGTCCTGACTTTC	CASSLMGGEPLSGANVLTF	.	TRBV7-6	TRBJ2-6	.